One sample yielded the 28 T cell receptor beta chains listed below, sequenced in a study of T-cell memory formation after mild COVID-19. TCRdb reprocessed the 5' RACE reads via MiXCR and lists one record per CDR3 protein. The table lists approximately 290,000 distinct CDR3 sequences, approximately 19% of them singletons, with around 20% in the top ten. Source material: PBMCs or a T cell subset sorted from them (not recorded which). The source of these receptors is a young man who had mild COVID-19 (a few samples of this study predate the infection). Cell type and time point are not known.

The table lists this clonotype with a few counts. The chain carries TRBV5-1 and TRBJ1-2; TRBD1 matches at 7 bases. This CDR3 contains 13 residues. The junction had 1 base not matched to a gene; V was cut back by 0 bases and J by 5 bases. Germline-derived CDR1 and CDR2 are SGHRS and YFSETQ. The CDR3 nucleotides read TGCGCCAGCAGCTTGGAACAGGGGTATGGCTACACCTTC. Translated, it gives CASSLEQGYGYTF. Based on the CDR3 plus reference TRBV5-1 and TRBJ1-2, the full variable domain is KAGVTQTPRYLIKTRGQQVTLSCSPISGHRSVSWYQQTPGQGLQFLFEYFSETQRNKGNFPGRFSGRQFSNSRSEMNVSTLELGDSALYLCASSLEQGYGYTFGSGTRLTVV.

This clonotype has only a few counts. The gene calls are TRBV6-5 and TRBJ2-5, with D perhaps TRBD2 (6 bases). From germline, CDR1 is MNHEY and CDR2 SVGAGI. This CDR3 is 15 amino acids long. V gave up 0 bases and J gave up 1 base, with 9 bases separating them. CDR3 nucleotides: TGTGCCAGCAGTTACTCGAACGGGGGCCAAGAGACCCAGTACTTC. It encodes CASSYSNGGQETQYF.

This clonotype was found a few times. The J gene is TRBJ2-3, the V gene TRBV5-1; a possible D gene is TRBD1 (6 bases). In germline, CDR1 is SGHRS, CDR2 YFSETQ. The ends were cut back, 0 bases at V and 1 base at J, with 12 bases in the middle. The CDR3 has 16 residues. DNA for the CDR3: TGCGCCAGCAGCTTGGCCGCCCAGGGGCGCACAGATACGCAGTATTTT. This codes for CASSLAAQGRTDTQYF.

The V and J genes are TRBV4-3 and TRBJ2-1, with 7 bases aligning to TRBD1. The CDR3 totals 15 residues. V gave up 1 base and J gave up 5 bases; unmatched junction bases: 5. CDR1 is LGHNA, CDR2 YSLEER, per germline. Here the CDR3 reads CASSQGGQGDNEQFF. The CDR3 nucleotides read TGCGCCAGCAGCCAAGGGGGGCAGGGGGACAATGAGCAGTTCTTC.

This clonotype has more than one count but fewer than ten. The chain couples TRBV2 to TRBJ2-7, with no clear D. Between the trimmed V and J ends, which lost 6 bases and 6 bases, there was a span of 15 bases. CDR1 and CDR2 (germline): SNHLY, FYNNEI. This CDR3 spans 13 amino acids. CDR3 coding DNA: TGTGCCAGCAGCGCTGCGGAGACCGGCGAGCAGTACTTC. Translated: CASSAAETGEQYF.

The rearrangement uses TRBV4-1 and TRBJ1-2, with 7 positions matching TRBD1. CDR3 length equals 15 residues. Germline values: CDR1 MGHRA, CDR2 YSYEKL. The junction had 14 bases not matched to a gene; V was cut back by 5 bases and J by 8 bases. The chain's CDR3 is CASSYLGTASEGYTF. The CDR3 DNA reads as TGCGCCAGCAGCTACCTCGGGACAGCCTCGGAGGGCTACACCTTC.

For the CDR3, the DNA is TGTGCCACCAGCAGACTAGCGGGAAGAAGCAATGAGCAGTTCTTC. Amino acid sequence: CATSRLAGRSNEQFF. The chain is built from TRBV15 and TRBJ2-1, with TRBD2 identical over 9 bases. V shed 2 bases and J 6 bases; nucleotides not matched to a gene: 5. The CDR3 contains 15 residues. Germline CDR1 is LNHNV and CDR2 is YYDKDF (reference sequence).

This clonotype was seen only a few times. This chain links TRBV5-1 with TRBJ2-3, with D possibly being TRBD1 (7 bases). CDR3 length: 15 amino acids. V lost 4 bases and J 3 bases, leaving 15 bases between the germline ends. Per germline, CDR1 SGHRS and CDR2 YFSETQ. The CDR3 DNA reads TGCGCCAGCAGCCCCCCCCAGGGGGGAACAGATACGCAGTATTTT. This codes for CASSPPQGGTDTQYF.

This clonotype was recorded a few times. The V call is TRBV6-2 or TRBV6-3, the J call TRBJ2-7; a weak D match, TRBD2 (5 bases). This CDR3 spans 12 amino acids. V was clipped by 8 bases and J by 2 bases, with 10 bases between them. CDR1 is MNHEY and CDR2 is SVGEGT in the germline V gene. CDR3 residues: CASLGGPYEQYF. CDR3 bases: TGTGCCAGCCTCGGAGGCCCCTACGAGCAGTACTTC.

This clonotype was seen a few times. The J gene is TRBJ2-2, the V gene TRBV12-3 or TRBV12-4, with TRBD2 matching 10 bases. The CDR3 is 16 residues long. Unmatched junction bases numbered 6, after V lost 5 bases and J lost 3 bases. The DNA of the CDR3 is TGTGCCAGCAGTCCAACTAGCGGGGAGTACACCGGGGAGCTGTTTTTT. It yields the protein CASSPTSGEYTGELFF.

This clonotype has more than one count but fewer than ten. This chain connects TRBV20-1 to TRBJ2-5, with 7 bases aligning to TRBD2. Germline CDR1 is DFQATT and CDR2 is SNEGSKA (reference sequence). There are 13 residues in the CDR3. V shed 2 bases, J shed 2 bases, and the junction held 2 bases outside the gene matches. DNA for the CDR3: TGCAGTGCTAGACCGGGACTACAAGAGACCCAGTACTTC. This gives the protein CSARPGLQETQYF.

V and J are TRBV9 and TRBJ2-2; the match to TRBD2 covers 7 bases. J lost 2 bases, V lost 0 bases, and 4 bases had no gene match. This CDR3 contains 16 residues. The germline V gene has CDR1 SGDLS and CDR2 YYNGEE. CDR3 coding DNA: TGTGCCAGCAGCGTAGACCCAGCGGGAAACACCGGGGAGCTGTTTTTT. Translated: CASSVDPAGNTGELFF.

The rearrangement uses TRBV7-3 and TRBJ2-1; maybe TRBD2 (6 bases). The CDR3 has 15 amino acids. Germline CDR1 and CDR2: SGHTA and FQGTGA. Deletions cut 2 bases from V and 5 bases from J, with 13 bases between. In nucleotides, the CDR3 is TGTGCCAGCAGCTTATCGGGGGATAGGAACAATGAGCAGTTCTTC. This encodes CASSLSGDRNNEQFF.

This clonotype was seen only a few times. V usage is TRBV20-1 and J usage is TRBJ2-6; a possible D gene is TRBD1 (6 bases). The length of the CDR3 is 18 residues. V lost 0 bases and J lost 2, with 17 bases in between. Germline V lookup: CDR1 DFQATT, CDR2 SNEGSKA (reference sequence). CDR3 loop: CSARETTGARTGANVLTF. DNA for the CDR3: TGCAGTGCTAGAGAGACGACAGGCGCCCGAACTGGGGCCAACGTCCTGACTTTC.

A few counts support this clonotype. The V gene is TRBV18, the J gene TRBJ2-7, with 10 bases matching TRBD1. Trimming at V came to 5 bases and at J to 2 bases, leaving 6 bases not matched to a gene. Germline V lookup: CDR1 KGHSH, CDR2 LQKENI. The CDR3 extends over 15 amino acids. The CDR3 protein is CASSTRTGGTYEQYF. In DNA form, the CDR3 reads TGTGCCAGCTCAACCCGGACAGGGGGGACCTACGAGCAGTACTTC.

The genes are TRBV5-5 and TRBJ2-1; no reliable D call. The germline CDR1 and CDR2 sequences are SGHKS and YYEKEE (reference sequence). The CDR3 is 15 residues long. Between the trimmed V and J ends, which lost 0 bases and 5 bases, there was a span of 12 bases. DNA of the CDR3: TGTGCCAGCAGCTTGGCCTGGCAGGCCAACAATGAGCAGTTCTTC. Translation: CASSLAWQANNEQFF.

In its sample, this clonotype was seen a few times. The chain uses TRBV3-1 and TRBJ2-1; 9 positions match TRBD1. Germline CDR1 LGHDT, CDR2 YNNKEL (reference sequence). The CDR3 length is 16 residues. Unmatched junction bases numbered 3, after V lost 2 bases and J lost 1 base. CDR3 protein: CASSQTGGRSYNEQFF. The CDR3 DNA is TGTGCCAGCAGCCAAACAGGGGGCAGGTCCTACAATGAGCAGTTCTTC.

V and J are TRBV12-3 or TRBV12-4 and TRBJ2-3, with a tentative D call TRBD1 (6 bases). The CDR3 loop spans 15 amino acids. The ends were cut back, 3 bases at V and 0 bases at J, with 10 bases in the middle. The CDR3 protein is CASSFWTASTDTQYF. CDR3 in DNA: TGTGCCAGCAGTTTCTGGACAGCTAGCACAGATACGCAGTATTTT.

This sequence joins TRBV28 and TRBJ2-3, with D perhaps given as TRBD1 or TRBD2 (6 bases each). This CDR3 region has 15 residues. Germline loops: CDR1 MDHEN, CDR2 SYDVKM. V was pared by 3 bases and J by 3 bases, with 13 bases between. CDR3 sequence (DNA): TGTGCCAGCAGTTTTGGGGGGCGCGGGACAGATACGCAGTATTTT. Its protein product is CASSFGGRGTDTQYF. The whole variable domain, filled in from reference TRBV28 and TRBJ2-3, reads DVKVTQSSRYLVKRTGEKVFLECVQDMDHENMFWYRQDPGLGLRLIYFSYDVKMKEKGDIPEGYSVSREKKERFSLILESASTNQTSMYLCASSFGGRGTDTQYFGPGTRLTVL.

This clonotype was seen a handful of times. The V call is TRBV4-2, the J call TRBJ2-3; a weak D match, TRBD2 (6 bases). The germline CDR1 and CDR2 sequences are LGHNA and YNFKEQ. Deletions cut 4 bases from V and 4 bases from J, with 21 bases between. This CDR3 spans 17 amino acids. CDR3 DNA: TGTGCCAGCAGCCGCTCATCGGCGGGGCCTGGAGCAGATACGCAGTATTTT. Encoded protein: CASSRSSAGPGADTQYF.

Only a few counts were recorded for this clonotype. The chain recombines TRBV3-1 with TRBJ1-6, with D possibly matching TRBD1 (5 bases). Germline assignment: CDR1 LGHDT and CDR2 YNNKEL (reference sequence). V was cut by 1 base and J by 7 bases, with 17 bases left in between. There are 17 residues in the CDR3. The CDR3 nucleotides are TGTGCCAGCAGCCAAGTAAGCTTTGGGACGAGCAATTCACCCCTCCACTTT. Its protein product is CASSQVSFGTSNSPLHF. The full variable domain, its missing parts supplied by reference TRBV3-1 and TRBJ1-6, is DTAVSQTPKYLVTQMGNDKSIKCEQNLGHDTMYWYKQDSKKFLKIMFSYNNKELIINETVPNRFSPKSPDKAHLNLHINSLELGDSAVYFCASSQVSFGTSNSPLHFGNGTRLTVT.

The rearrangement joins TRBV5-5 to TRBJ1-1, with D perhaps matching TRBD1 (6 bases). V shed 4 bases and J shed 7 bases, with 20 bases lying between them. The germline CDR1 and CDR2 sequences are SGHKS and YYEKEE (reference sequence). This CDR3 comprises 15 residues. The CDR3 region is CASSAYDQGRNEAFF. The CDR3 nucleotides are TGTGCCAGCAGCGCATACGACCAGGGGAGGAATGAAGCTTTCTTT.

This clonotype has just a few counts. V and J are TRBV27 and TRBJ1-2; no firm D call. CDR3 length: 14 amino acids. V shed 1 base and J shed 5 bases, with 11 bases lying between them. Germline V gives CDR1 MNHEY, CDR2 SMNVEV (reference sequence). Here the CDR3 reads CASSLLGGAYGYTF. The CDR3 coding sequence is TGTGCCAGCAGTTTATTGGGAGGTGCTTATGGCTACACCTTC.

J is TRBJ2-7 and V is TRBV5-1; TRBD2 might be the D (6 bases). Trimming shortened V by 0 bases and J by 4 bases, and 14 bases separated the two germline ends. Germline V gives CDR1 SGHRS, CDR2 YFSETQ. This CDR3 has 15 amino acids. DNA for the CDR3: TGCGCCAGCAGCTTGGACGGGGCGGGGCGATACGAGCAGTACGTC. It specifies CASSLDGAGRYEQYV.

The chain has TRBV4-3 and TRBJ2-1; a weak D match, TRBD2 (6 bases). The CDR3 consists of 19 residues. Germline CDR1 LGHNA, CDR2 YSLEER. The germline V and J ends were trimmed by 4 bases and 9 bases, with 31 bases remaining between them. CDR3 in amino acids: CASSPPASADGQIFIEQFF. The CDR3 DNA reads as TGCGCCAGCAGCCCCCCCGCTAGCGCCGATGGGCAAATTTTCATTGAGCAGTTCTTC.

The chain employs TRBV9 and TRBJ2-3; D uncertain. Between the trimmed V and J ends, which lost 0 bases and 5 bases, there was a span of 10 bases. Per the germline V gene, CDR1 is SGDLS and CDR2 is YYNGEE. The CDR3 is 14 amino acids. CDR3 coding DNA: TGTGCCAGCAGCGTAGCTCTGGTTGGAGATACGCAGTATTTT. Amino acids: CASSVALVGDTQYF.

This clonotype came up many times. This sequence joins TRBV7-9 and TRBJ2-3; 11 nucleotides match TRBD1. The CDR3 is 16 amino acids. Germline trimming cut 4 bases from V and 3 bases from J; bases unmatched to any gene: 6. Per germline, CDR1 SEHNR and CDR2 FQNEAQ (reference sequence). CDR3 nucleotides: TGTGCCAGCAGCTCCTGGACAGGGGGCGAGACAGATACGCAGTATTTT. This codes for CASSSWTGGETDTQYF.

J is TRBJ2-5 and V is TRBV24-1; possibly TRBD1 or TRBD2 for D (6 bases each). V gave up 9 bases and J gave up 1 base, with 14 bases separating them. Germline loops: CDR1 KGHDR, CDR2 SFDVKD. The CDR3 consists of 14 residues. The CDR3 nucleotides are TGTGCCACCGGGGCGGAGGGGGGCCAAGAGACCCAGTACTTC. This codes for CATGAEGGQETQYF.